The 32 T cell receptor beta chains below all came from one sample that was sequenced in a study of cytomegalovirus exposure and HLA in healthy donors. The PCR had 60 Vbeta and 13 Jbeta primers. Sequenced by immunoSEQ multiplex PCR; TCRdb stores in-frame clones only, minus some. This sample has some 170,000 clones, with approximately 80% found just once. The sequenced sample consisted of PBMCs. The receptor set was obtained from a man aged 25-40 years in good health and CMV-seronegative.

The V call is TRBV27, the J call TRBJ1-1; TRBD1 matches at 7 bases. This CDR3 has 16 residues. Trimming at V came to 6 bases and at J to 0 bases, leaving 10 bases not matched to a gene. Germline loops: CDR1 MNHEY, CDR2 SMNVEV (reference sequence). CDR3 sequence reads: CASSAPRQGVNTEAFF. CDR3 nucleotide sequence: TGTGCCAGCAGCGCCCCTCGACAGGGAGTGAACACTGAAGCTTTCTTT.

This clone was seen more than once but under ten times. The V call is TRBV6-1, the J call TRBJ1-5; 9 nucleotides agree with TRBD1. The V gene end was trimmed by 5 bases and the J gene end by 4 bases; junction bases not matched to a gene: 3. The CDR3 contains 14 residues. CDR1 is MNHNS and CDR2 is SASEGT in the germline V gene. The CDR3 DNA follows: TGTGCCAGCAGTTTGGACAGGGGAAATCAGCCCCAGCATTTT. It codes for CASSLDRGNQPQHF.

The chain has TRBV2 and TRBJ1-2, with D maybe TRBD1 (5 bases). V lost 8 bases and J 3 bases, leaving 13 bases between the germline ends. Germline CDR1 SNHLY, CDR2 FYNNEI. The CDR3 has 13 residues. CDR3 sequence reads: CASREGSDYGYTF. The DNA for the CDR3 is TGTGCCAGCCGGGAGGGGTCCGACTATGGCTACACCTTC.

V and J are TRBV9 and TRBJ1-3; a weak D match, TRBD1 (5 bases). Germline values: CDR1 SGDLS, CDR2 YYNGEE. The CDR3 loop spans 16 amino acids. Between the trimmed V and J ends, which lost 1 base and 6 bases, there was a span of 17 bases. CDR3 in DNA: TGTGCCAGCAGCGTACATACCCCCAGGGAAGCAAACACCATATATTTT. It translates to CASSVHTPREANTIYF.

V gene TRBV9 combines with J gene TRBJ1-1; 8 nucleotides align to TRBD1. Per the germline V gene, CDR1 is SGDLS and CDR2 is YYNGEE. Trimming took 0 bases from V and 2 from J; bases not matched to a gene: 6. The CDR3 has 16 residues. This chain's CDR3 is CASSVDGTGPNTEAFF. The CDR3 DNA sequence: TGTGCCAGCAGCGTAGACGGGACAGGCCCAAACACTGAAGCTTTCTTT.

This clone was recorded a few times. The chain joins TRBV28 to TRBJ2-1; D is perhaps TRBD1 (6 bases). The germline V and J ends were trimmed by 6 bases and 3 bases, with 12 bases remaining between them. This CDR3 region has 14 residues. The germline V gene has CDR1 MDHEN and CDR2 SYDVKM. The CDR3 sequence is CASSQGFFYNEQFF. Written as DNA, the CDR3 is TGTGCCAGCAGCCAGGGGTTCTTCTACAATGAGCAGTTCTTC.

This clone was seen more than once but under ten times. J is TRBJ2-3 and V is TRBV28; 8 bases fit TRBD2. The CDR3 is 16 amino acids. Germline V gene data show CDR1 as MDHEN and CDR2 as SYDVKM. The junction had 10 bases not matched to a gene; V was cut back by 7 bases and J by 1 base. The CDR3 nucleotides read TGTGCCAGCACAAGGCTAGCGGGCGGGGGCACAGATACGCAGTATTTT. It specifies CASTRLAGGGTDTQYF.

The V and J genes are TRBV27 and TRBJ1-2, with no clear D. Germline V gives CDR1 MNHEY, CDR2 SMNVEV (reference sequence). This CDR3 has 16 residues. Trimming removed 0 bases from V and 2 bases from J, with 13 bases in between. In DNA form, the CDR3 reads TGTGCCAGCAGTTTATCGGTGGCAGAGAGGAACTATGGCTACACCTTC. Translation: CASSLSVAERNYGYTF.

This clone was counted once. The chain uses TRBV7-2 and TRBJ2-3; 7 nucleotides agree with TRBD1. The germline V gene has CDR1 SGHTA and CDR2 FQGNSA. The CDR3 has 15 residues. The ends lost 5 bases at V and 6 bases at J; junction bases unmatched: 11. CDR3 loop: CASSPQGGPPDTQYF. CDR3 coding DNA: TGTGCCAGCAGCCCCCAAGGGGGCCCCCCGGATACGCAGTATTTT.

This chain connects TRBV10-3 to TRBJ1-2, with TRBD1 as a possible D gene (6 bases). Germline CDR1 ENHRY, CDR2 SYGVKD. V was cut by 3 bases and J by 2 bases, with 10 bases left in between. This CDR3 has 14 amino acids. The CDR3: CAISERTANYGYTF. CDR3 in DNA: TGTGCCATCAGTGAAAGGACAGCGAACTATGGCTACACCTTC.

This sequence joins TRBV7-9 and TRBJ2-7; 7 bases fit TRBD1. The J segment lost 0 bases and the V segment lost 5 bases, leaving 7 bases of the junction unmatched. Germline lookup yields CDR1 SEHNR and CDR2 FQNEAQ (reference sequence). The CDR3 is made up of 15 amino acids. DNA for the CDR3: TGTGCCAGCAGCCCTAGACAGGGAACCTCCTACGAGCAGTACTTC. Amino acids: CASSPRQGTSYEQYF. Filled out from reference TRBV7-9 and TRBJ2-7, the complete variable domain reads DTGVSQNPRHKITKRGQNVTFRCDPISEHNRLYWYRQTLGQGPEFLTYFQNEAQLEKSRLLSDRFSAERPKGSFSTLEIQRTEQGDSAMYLCASSPRQGTSYEQYFGPGTRLTVT.

This chain connects TRBV19 to TRBJ1-1; D is unclear. The V end lost 3 bases, the J end lost 0 bases, and 11 bases lay between the germline ends. Germline CDR1 is LNHDA and CDR2 is SQIVND (reference sequence). This CDR3 is built from 15 residues. The CDR3, as DNA: TGTGCCAGTAGTATTAACGCAGGTTTGAACACTGAAGCTTTCTTT. It specifies CASSINAGLNTEAFF.

The gene calls are TRBV19 and TRBJ1-2; 10 bases are a match to TRBD1. The length of the CDR3 is 12 residues. Germline assignment: CDR1 LNHDA and CDR2 SQIVND (reference sequence). The V and J ends lost 6 bases and 8 bases, in that order; junction bases with no gene match: 3. The DNA for the CDR3 is TGTGCCAGTAGGACAGGGGGCCGGGGCTACACCTTC. It translates to CASRTGGRGYTF.

The chain uses TRBV6-5 and TRBJ1-1, with D possibly matching TRBD1 (6 bases). Germline loops: CDR1 MNHEY, CDR2 SVGAGI. V was pared by 2 bases and J by 2 bases, with 9 bases between. The CDR3 totals 14 residues. CDR3 residues: CASSYGQLNTEAFF. The CDR3 bases are TGTGCCAGCAGTTACGGACAGCTAAACACTGAAGCTTTCTTT.

The genes are TRBV29-1 and TRBJ1-5, with TRBD1 as a possible D gene (5 bases). V was pared by 5 bases and J by 0 bases, with 11 bases between. The CDR3 sequence is 14 residues long. From germline, CDR1 is SQVTM and CDR2 ANQGSEA. The CDR3 protein is CSVSGEGSNQPQHF. The CDR3 nucleotides are TGCAGCGTTTCGGGGGAAGGTAGCAATCAGCCCCAGCATTTT.

This sequence joins TRBV9 and TRBJ2-1, with D unclear. CDR1 and CDR2 (germline): SGDLS, YYNGEE. Trimming pared 0 bases from V and 0 bases from J, leaving 10 bases between. This CDR3 is built from 16 residues. CDR3 region: CASSVDSRSSYNEQFF. CDR3 coding DNA: TGTGCCAGCAGCGTAGATTCCCGCAGCTCCTACAATGAGCAGTTCTTC.

This clone was recorded a few times. This chain links TRBV9 with TRBJ2-7; 9 nucleotides agree with TRBD1. In germline, CDR1 is SGDLS, CDR2 YYNGEE. V gave up 1 base and J gave up 2 bases; unmatched junction bases: 10. The CDR3 is 17 residues long. The CDR3 is CASSVPKGQGLTYEQYF. In nucleotides, the CDR3 is TGTGCCAGCAGCGTACCTAAGGGACAGGGACTTACCTACGAGCAGTACTTC.

The chain is built from TRBV25-1 and TRBJ1-1, with TRBD1 matching over 9 bases. This CDR3 has 14 residues. Germline V lookup: CDR1 MGHDK, CDR2 SYGVNS. Germline trimming cut 6 bases from V and 1 base from J; bases unmatched to any gene: 3. The CDR3 nucleotides read TGTGCCAGCAGGGGGACAGGGCCGAACACTGAAGCTTTCTTT. This encodes CASRGTGPNTEAFF.

The chain carries TRBV5-1 and TRBJ1-2, with TRBD1 identical over 12 bases. The trim removed 3 bases at V and 6 bases at J, leaving 12 bases unmatched. This CDR3 spans 17 amino acids. Per the germline V gene, CDR1 is SGHRS and CDR2 is YFSETQ. The CDR3 region is CASSYFSAGQGADGYTF. CDR3 coding DNA: TGCGCCAGCAGCTACTTTTCCGCGGGACAGGGGGCCGATGGCTACACCTTC.

The CDR3 loop is CAWETSEETQYF. Here the CDR3 DNA reads TGTGCCTGGGAGACTAGCGAAGAGACCCAGTACTTC. The chain has TRBV30 and TRBJ2-5, with 8 bases lining up with TRBD2. From germline, CDR1 is GTSNPN and CDR2 SVGIG (reference sequence). This CDR3 region has 12 residues. Germline trimming cut 5 bases from V and 3 bases from J; bases unmatched to any gene: 2. The variable domain in full, completed from reference TRBV30 and TRBJ2-5, reads SQTIHQWPATLVQPVGSPLSLECTVEGTSNPNLYWYRQAAGRGLQLLFYSVGIGQISSEVPQNLSASRPQDRQFILSSKKLLLSDSGFYLCAWETSEETQYFGPGTRLLVL.

The chain couples TRBV5-6 to TRBJ1-1; no definite D call. Trimming shortened V by 4 bases and J by 2 bases, and 9 bases separated the two germline ends. CDR3 size: 13 residues. Germline V gene data show CDR1 as SGHDT and CDR2 as YYEEEE. The CDR3 loop is CASSRAGNTEAFF. Here the CDR3 DNA reads TGTGCCAGCAGCCGCGCGGGCAACACTGAAGCTTTCTTT. Complete variable domain (other parts from reference TRBV5-6 and TRBJ1-1): DAGVTQSPTHLIKTRGQQVTLRCSPKSGHDTVSWYQQALGQGPQFIFQYYEEEERQRGNFPDRFSGHQFPNYSSELNVNALLLGDSALYLCASSRAGNTEAFFGQGTRLTVV.

V gene TRBV7-8 combines with J gene TRBJ2-2; 8 nucleotides align to TRBD1. The CDR3 contains 18 residues. With 2 bases clipped from V and 5 bases from J, the junction kept 13 bases outside the gene matches. CDR1 and CDR2 (germline): SGHVS, FQNEAQ. CDR3 in DNA: TGTGCCAGCAGCTTAATCAGACAGGGGATTACAAGTACCGGGGAGCTGTTTTTT. It is translated as CASSLIRQGITSTGELFF.

The rearrangement joins TRBV7-7 to TRBJ2-2; no definite D call. Trimming pared 3 bases from V and 4 bases from J, leaving 12 bases between. The germline CDR1 and CDR2 sequences are SSHAT and FNYEAQ (reference sequence). CDR3 length: 15 residues. This CDR3 is CASSFDIPGTGELFF. CDR3 sequence (DNA): TGTGCCAGCAGCTTCGATATTCCGGGCACCGGGGAGCTGTTTTTT.

This clone was seen more than once but under ten times. This chain uses TRBV5-4 with TRBJ2-5, with TRBD2 matching over 7 bases. Germline V gene sequence: CDR1 SGHNT, CDR2 YYREEE (reference sequence). This CDR3 is built from 15 residues. V was pared by 4 bases and J by 2 bases, with 8 bases of the junction left unmatched. CDR3 in DNA: TGTGCCAGCAGCCCATCGACTAGCATACAAGAGACCCAGTACTTC. Its protein is CASSPSTSIQETQYF.

The chain couples TRBV28 to TRBJ2-3, with 13 positions matching TRBD2. In germline, CDR1 is MDHEN, CDR2 SYDVKM. CDR3 length equals 20 residues. V was pared by 5 bases and J by 3 bases, with 17 bases of the junction left unmatched. This chain's CDR3 is CASSGVLAGGLRRWTDTQYF. CDR3 DNA sequence: TGTGCCAGCAGTGGAGTACTAGCGGGGGGGCTCAGGCGTTGGACAGATACGCAGTATTTT.

This clone was seen only once. The chain is built from TRBV19 and TRBJ2-5; 8 nucleotides agree with TRBD1. With 3 bases clipped from V and 2 bases from J, the junction kept 5 bases outside the gene matches. The CDR3 loop spans 15 amino acids. Germline V gives CDR1 LNHDA, CDR2 SQIVND (reference sequence). CDR3 in DNA: TGTGCCAGTAGTATTCAGGACAGGGCGCAAGAGACCCAGTACTTC. This translates into CASSIQDRAQETQYF.

V is TRBV14 and J is TRBJ1-2; D is unresolved. Germline CDR1 SGHDN, CDR2 FVKESK. V gave up 4 bases and J gave up 10 bases, with 22 bases separating them. The CDR3 totals 15 residues. The CDR3 is CASSPLRVARRDYTF. Written as DNA, the CDR3 is TGTGCCAGCAGCCCCTTGAGGGTAGCCCGCCGGGACTACACCTTC.

The rearrangement joins TRBV4-1 to TRBJ2-7; 8 bases map to TRBD1. Trimming cost V 4 bases and J 0 bases; bases outside gene matches: 2. Germline V gene data show CDR1 as MGHRA and CDR2 as YSYEKL. CDR3 length: 14 residues. The CDR3 sequence is CASSRDRFSYEQYF. CDR3 nucleotides: TGCGCCAGCAGCCGGGACAGGTTCTCCTACGAGCAGTACTTC.

The chain couples TRBV5-8 to TRBJ2-1; D may be TRBD1 (5 bases). The V gene lost 1 base and the J gene lost 7 bases, with 12 bases spanning the gap. The CDR3 covers 14 residues. The germline V gene encodes CDR1 SGHTS and CDR2 YDEGEE. As DNA, the CDR3 is TGTGCCAGCAGCTTGCTGGGGCTTCGGAATGAGCAGTTCTTC. Its translation: CASSLLGLRNEQFF.

The table lists this clone with a count of one. The chain recombines TRBV10-2 with TRBJ1-3, with D possibly matching TRBD1 (6 bases). The V gene's germline CDR1 is WSHSY and CDR2 SAAADI. Trimming took 4 bases from V and 12 from J, leaving 10 bases between them. The CDR3 is made up of 11 amino acids. In nucleotides, the CDR3 is TGCGCCAGCAGTGGGGGACATGACATATATTTT. Translation: CASSGGHDIYF.

This clone was observed once. This chain links TRBV30 with TRBJ1-3, with D tentatively TRBD1 (5 bases). Germline lookup yields CDR1 GTSNPN and CDR2 SVGIG (reference sequence). This CDR3 contains 15 residues. Trimming shortened V by 4 bases and J by 4 bases, and 17 bases separated the two germline ends. CDR3 DNA sequence: TGTGCCTGGACTGCCTTGCGGGGACTAGGAAACACCATATATTTT. Its translation is CAWTALRGLGNTIYF.

The J gene is TRBJ1-6, the V gene TRBV6-5, with TRBD1 matching 7 bases. CDR1 MNHEY and CDR2 SVGAGI come from the germline V gene. The CDR3 totals 14 residues. With V trimmed by 5 bases and J by 9 bases, 7 bases remained unmatched. CDR3 in DNA: TGTGCCAGCAGTAGACAGGGAATGGGTTCACCCCTCCACTTT. Translating it yields CASSRQGMGSPLHF.